This record concerns one T cell receptor (beta chain) sequence. TCRdb's table, derived via immunoSEQ multiplex PCR, lists solely in-frame clones and lacks some. The table shows some 80,000 clones, with around 80% occurring only once. Germline lookup yields CDR1 SGHRS and CDR2 YFSETQ. V gave up 4 bases and J gave up 7 bases; unmatched junction bases: 12. The CDR3 has 15 residues. This specimen comes from a study of blood T cell repertoires in COVID-19. Overall study context: The analysed material was cDNA or gDNA that came from T cells, B-cell-depleted T cells, or PBMCs.

V and J are TRBV5-1 and TRBJ2-7; 9 bases are shared with TRBD2. This clonotype originated in a woman aged 50 to 60 with acute or convalescent COVID-19. Specimen: peripheral blood. Here the CDR3 DNA reads TGCGCCAGCAGCGTATATAGCGGGAGCGGTGGTGAGCAGTACTTC. As protein: CASSVYSGSGGEQYF.